This is a list of T cell receptor beta chains from one sample in a study of T cell responses to AZD1222 COVID-19 vaccine. The table came from immunoSEQ multiplex PCR; TCRdb's copy has only in-frame clones and leaves some out. The sample shows some 30,000 clones, less than 90% of them seen only once. Here the sequenced sample was peripheral blood, taken on day 0 of AZD1222 vaccination. These receptors were taken from an adult in good health. CDR3s include the opening cysteine and the closing phenylalanine or tryptophan. D genes are given only for firm matches. Clone size is shown for a subset of rows, as once, few, many or a class of expanded clone.

CDR3 length	clone size	V gene	D gene	J gene	CDR3 DNA	CDR3 protein
11	.	TRBV30	TRBD2	TRBJ2-5	TGTGCCTGCCGGGAGGGAGAGACCCAGTACTTC	CACREGETQYF
14	.	TRBV7-9	TRBD1	TRBJ1-2	TGTGCCAGCAGCGCCCGGACAGGGTTCTATGGCTACACCTTC	CASSARTGFYGYTF
13	.	TRBV2	.	TRBJ1-6	TGTGCCAGCAGGAGAGGTCGGAATTCACCCCTCCACTTT	CASRRGRNSPLHF
13	.	TRBV6-6	.	TRBJ1-4	TGTGCCAGCGGAAGAGGGGAAGGCGAAAAACTGTTTTTT	CASGRGEGEKLFF
14	few	TRBV7-8	.	TRBJ2-2	TGTGCCAGCAGCTTACTAGATAACACCGGGGAGCTGTTTTTT	CASSLLDNTGELFF
15	.	TRBV11-2	TRBD1	TRBJ2-1	TGTGCCAGCAGCTTCGGGACAGGGGGCTACAATGAGCAGTTCTTC	CASSFGTGGYNEQFF
13	.	TRBV11-2	.	TRBJ2-5	TGTGCCAGCACATATGGACCTAAAGAGACCCAGTACTTC	CASTYGPKETQYF
12	.	TRBV9	.	TRBJ1-1	TGTGCCAGCAGTGCGGACAACTCTGAGGCTTTCTTT	CASSADNSEAFF
13	.	TRBV28	TRBD1	TRBJ2-3	TGTGCCAGCAGTTCCGGACAGGCCTTTACGCAGTATTTT	CASSSGQAFTQYF
17	few	TRBV7-2	.	TRBJ1-1	TGTGCCAGCAGCTTGGGTGCGGCCACGAGCATGAACACTGAAGCTTTCTTT	CASSLGAATSMNTEAFF
17	.	TRBV28	.	TRBJ1-6	TGTGCCAGCAGTTTAGAAGGAACACCGAGAGGGAATTCACCCCTCCACTTT	CASSLEGTPRGNSPLHF
15	.	TRBV27	TRBD2	TRBJ2-7	TGTGCCAGCAGTGATTGGGCGGGGGGTACCTACGAGCAGTACTTC	CASSDWAGGTYEQYF
15	.	TRBV11-3	.	TRBJ2-3	TGTGCCAGCAGCTTGGGCGACTCGCACACAGATACGCAGTATTTT	CASSLGDSHTDTQYF
15	.	TRBV7-2	.	TRBJ1-1	TGTGCCAGCAGCCCCCGTGGGGGCATGGACACTGAAGCTTTCTTT	CASSPRGGMDTEAFF
14	.	TRBV27	.	TRBJ1-1	TGTGCCAGCAGTTTAGCAGGGGCAAACACTGAAGCTTTCTTT	CASSLAGANTEAFF
16	.	TRBV5-4	.	TRBJ2-2	TGTGCCAGCAGCTTGCCCCGGGGGGCGGACACCGGGGAGCTGTTTTTT	CASSLPRGADTGELFF
15	.	TRBV21-1	.	TRBJ2-2	TGTGCCAGCAGGAGGGACAGCTTGAACACCGGGGAGCTGTTTTTT	CASRRDSLNTGELFF
15	.	TRBV9	.	TRBJ2-7	TGTGCCAGCAGCTCCGCCTGGGAGGCCTCCTACGAGCAGTACTTC	CASSSAWEASYEQYF
15	.	TRBV25-1	TRBD2	TRBJ2-1	TGTGCCAGCAGAGCGGGGACTAGCGGTCACAATGAGCAGTTCTTC	CASRAGTSGHNEQFF
15	once	TRBV6-5	TRBD2	TRBJ2-7	TGTGCCAGCAGAAAAGCGGGGGAATACGGTTACGAGCAGTACTTC	CASRKAGEYGYEQYF
15	.	TRBV7-2	.	TRBJ1-2	TGTGCCAGCATCCCTGTTTGGGGACCGAACTATGGCTACACCTTC	CASIPVWGPNYGYTF
13	few	TRBV10-1	.	TRBJ1-6	TGCGCCAGCAAGGAGGGAAGTAATTCACCCCTCCACTTT	CASKEGSNSPLHF
15	.	TRBV15	.	TRBJ1-5	TGTGCCACCAGCAGAGGCAAGCTCCTGGCCCAGCCCCAGCATTTT	CATSRGKLLAQPQHF
13	.	TRBV29-1	TRBD1	TRBJ1-2	TGCAGCGTTCCGACAGGGCCATTGGATGGCTACACCTTC	CSVPTGPLDGYTF
14	.	TRBV4-1	.	TRBJ2-7	TGCGCCAGCAGCGTGGGACTTGGGGGGTTTGAGCAGTACTTC	CASSVGLGGFEQYF
17	.	TRBV28	.	TRBJ1-6	TGTGCCAGCAGTACCCCGGGGTGGGCAGGGATTAATTCACCCCTCCACTTT	CASSTPGWAGINSPLHF
16	.	TRBV14	.	TRBJ1-1	TGTGCCAGCAGCCCCATCAGGGAGGGAATGAACACTGAAGCTTTCTTT	CASSPIREGMNTEAFF
15	.	TRBV5-1	.	TRBJ2-1	TGCGCCAGCAGATCTTCAGCGGACTCCTACAATGAGCAGTTCTTC	CASRSSADSYNEQFF
13	.	TRBV19	.	TRBJ2-1	TGTGCCAGTGCTACACTGGCGGGACCTGAGCAGTTCTTC	CASATLAGPEQFF
16	.	TRBV7-2	TRBD2	TRBJ2-5	TGTGCCAGCAGCTTAAAGGGACTAGCGGGGCGGGAGACCCAGTACTTC	CASSLKGLAGRETQYF
13	.	TRBV5-1	.	TRBJ2-1	TGCGCCAGCAGCTCCCGGGGAGACAATGAGCAGTTCTTC	CASSSRGDNEQFF
15	.	TRBV5-1	.	TRBJ1-3	TGCGCCAGCAGCGACGACGGAGCTCCTGGAAACACCATATATTTT	CASSDDGAPGNTIYF
16	.	TRBV9	TRBD2	TRBJ2-1	TGTGCCAGCAGCGTAGGACTTCTAGCGGGGAACAATGAGCAGTTCTTC	CASSVGLLAGNNEQFF
14	.	TRBV5-6	.	TRBJ2-7	TGTGCCAGCAGCCGGGCTGCCATTCCCTCCGAGCAGTACTTC	CASSRAAIPSEQYF
12	.	TRBV27	.	TRBJ2-1	TGTGCCAGCAGTTTAAGGAGGGATGAGCAGTTCTTC	CASSLRRDEQFF
16	few	TRBV7-2	.	TRBJ2-1	TGTGCCAGCAGCTACATAGCGTGGGAAGGCCTCAATGAGCAGTTCTTC	CASSYIAWEGLNEQFF
14	.	TRBV28	.	TRBJ2-7	TGTGCCATCCCACGCGGAGATGCCGACTACGAGCAGTACTTC	CAIPRGDADYEQYF
19	.	TRBV6-9	.	TRBJ1-5	TGTGCCAGCAGTTATAACTTCCCCTACGGGCATTATAGCAATCAGCCCCAGCATTTT	CASSYNFPYGHYSNQPQHF
15	.	TRBV11-3	.	TRBJ2-6	TGTGCCAGCAGCTTGGGGGGCACAGGGGCCAACGTCCTGACTTTC	CASSLGGTGANVLTF
15	.	TRBV19	.	TRBJ1-6	TGTGCCAGTAGCGGCTTTACAGGGTATAATTCACCCCTCCACTTT	CASSGFTGYNSPLHF
15	.	TRBV27	TRBD1	TRBJ2-7	TGTGCCAGCAGTCCGGGGACAGGCCAGGCCTACGAGCAGTACTTC	CASSPGTGQAYEQYF
13	.	TRBV5-4	.	TRBJ1-2	TGTGCCAGCAGCAAGGACGGGTACTATGGCTACACCTTC	CASSKDGYYGYTF
15	.	TRBV30	TRBD1	TRBJ1-2	TGTGCCTGGAGTCCAGGGACAGGGTCGAACTATGGCTACACCTTC	CAWSPGTGSNYGYTF
13	.	TRBV6-5	.	TRBJ1-2	TGTGCCAGCAGGGGTGACAACAACTATGGCTACACCTTC	CASRGDNNYGYTF